Listed below are T cell receptor beta chains from one sample, sequenced in a study of T-cell reconstitution after alpha-beta-depleted transplantation in children. TCRdb itself ran the PCR reads through MiXCR, one entry per CDR3 protein. This sample has about 540,000 distinct CDR3 sequences; approximately 16% occur once, and the top ten carry over 3%. This specimen was PBMCs from the stem cell graft donor, taken from the stem cell graft. The receptor set was obtained from a human donor who donated a stem cell graft to a child with acute lymphoblastic leukemia. Each CDR3 is given with its conserved first and last residue. The D gene is left open where the match is weak. Part of the rows lack a size; the others show once, few, many or a class for expanded clones.

j_call | clone_size | v_call | d_call | cdr3_aa | cdr3_nt
TRBJ1-3 | few | TRBV5-1 | TRBD1 | CASRSEQGASGNTIYF | TGCGCCAGCAGGTCGGAACAGGGGGCCTCTGGAAACACCATATATTTT
TRBJ2-1 | few | TRBV29-1 | TRBD2 | CSVDSLAGDYNEQFF | TGCAGCGTTGACTCCCTAGCGGGAGACTACAATGAGCAGTTCTTC
TRBJ1-2 | few | TRBV27 | NA | CASSLSPTMDRLHYGYTF | TGTGCCAGCAGTTTATCGCCAACCATGGACAGACTGCACTATGGCTACACCTTC
TRBJ1-4 | NA | TRBV5-1 | NA | CASSLEGSAEKLFF | TGCGCCAGCAGCTTAGAGGGCTCTGCGGAAAAACTGTTTTTT
TRBJ2-2 | few | TRBV9 | NA | CASSVGRENTGELFF | TGTGCCAGCAGCGTAGGGAGGGAGAACACCGGGGAGCTGTTTTTT
TRBJ1-2 | NA | TRBV27 | TRBD1 | CASSWTGDNYGYTF | TGTGCCAGCAGTTGGACAGGCGACAACTATGGCTACACCTTC
TRBJ1-1 | few | TRBV25-1 | NA | CASSGTAEWTEAFF | TGTGCCAGCAGTGGGACGGCAGAATGGACTGAAGCTTTCTTT
TRBJ2-1 | few | TRBV20-1 | NA | CSARLPGTGSYNEQFF | TGCAGTGCTAGGTTGCCCGGGACGGGGTCCTACAATGAGCAGTTCTTC
TRBJ1-4 | NA | TRBV5-6 | NA | CASSRTGGVRKLFF | TGTGCCAGCAGCAGGACGGGGGGCGTGAGGAAACTGTTTTTT
TRBJ2-2 | NA | TRBV5-1 | TRBD1 | CASSIRQGALLSTGELFF | TGCGCCAGCAGCATTCGACAGGGGGCCCTTTTGAGCACCGGGGAGCTGTTTTTT
TRBJ1-5 | few | TRBV7-9 | NA | CASSFASPYTQPQHF | TGTGCCAGCAGCTTCGCCAGCCCTTATACCCAGCCCCAGCATTTT
TRBJ2-7 | few | TRBV20-1 | TRBD2 | CSARDPSGNAPYEQYF | TGCAGTGCTAGAGATCCTAGCGGGAATGCCCCCTACGAGCAGTACTTC
TRBJ1-4 | few | TRBV5-5 | NA | CASSLGGGRLKEKLFF | TGTGCCAGCAGCTTGGGGGGGGGGCGCTTAAAAGAAAAACTGTTTTTT
TRBJ2-1 | NA | TRBV20-1 | TRBD2 | CSADSSGTPGEQFF | TGCAGTGCAGATTCTAGCGGAACCCCCGGGGAGCAGTTCTTC
TRBJ2-3 | NA | TRBV5-6 | TRBD1 | CASSGTGTALATQYF | TGTGCCAGCAGCGGAACCGGGACAGCGTTAGCGACGCAGTATTTT
TRBJ2-1 | NA | TRBV20-1 | TRBD2 | CSARSGGWNEQFF | TGCAGTGCTAGATCGGGAGGGTGGAATGAGCAGTTCTTC